This TCR beta chain was sequenced for a study of blood T cells in healthy people across ages. Study results and limitations: Naive T cell percentage strongly correlated with TCR beta diversity.

The CDR3 runs 12 residues. From germline, CDR1 is LGHDT and CDR2 YNNKEL (reference sequence). The V gene lost 3 bases and the J gene lost 5 bases, with 7 bases spanning the gap. Sample-barcoded 5' priming and a J-beta primer mix drove a second PCR of about 6 to 12 cycles. All samples gave at least 2.5 million CDR3-containing paired-end reads. TCRdb fed the 5' RACE reads into MiXCR, producing one record per CDR3 protein. Altogether 450,000 to 600,000 distinct CDR3 sequences are present, about 25% being singletons, with the ten largest covering approximately 3.3%. As to this clonotype: The antigen is undetermined.

The same data also contributed to another study, on T cells of mothers and their children.

The receptor was derived from a boy between 2 and 10 years old in good health. The specimen was blood. The chain links TRBV3-1 to TRBJ2-5; D ambiguous. CDR3 sequence reads: CASSHKLETQYF. The CDR3 bases are TGTGCCAGCAGCCATAAGTTGGAGACCCAGTACTTC.